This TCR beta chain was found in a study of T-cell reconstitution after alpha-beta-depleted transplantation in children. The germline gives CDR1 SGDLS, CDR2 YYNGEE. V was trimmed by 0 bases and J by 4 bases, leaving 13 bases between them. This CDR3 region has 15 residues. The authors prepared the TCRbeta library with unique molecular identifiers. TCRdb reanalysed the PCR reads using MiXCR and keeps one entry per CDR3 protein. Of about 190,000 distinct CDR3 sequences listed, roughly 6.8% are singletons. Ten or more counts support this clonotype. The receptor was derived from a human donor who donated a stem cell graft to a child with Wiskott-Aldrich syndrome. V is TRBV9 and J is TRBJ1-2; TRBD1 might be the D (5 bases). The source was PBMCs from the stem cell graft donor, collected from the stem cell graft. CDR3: CASSVGQPNFYGYTF. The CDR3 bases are TGTGCCAGCAGCGTAGGACAGCCCAATTTCTATGGCTACACCTTC.